The next 4 T cell receptor beta chains were all read from a single sample in a study of T cell repertoires in cytomegalovirus infection. TCRdb processed the reads anew with MiXCR; each CDR3 protein has one entry. The table lists about 600,000 distinct CDR3 sequences, approximately 24% of them singletons. Sequenced material: CD8+ T cells from PBMCs. The receptor source for this set is a human donor in good health (CMV status not recorded). Some clones in this sample may be carry-over from other donors' samples.

The chain employs TRBV20-1 and TRBJ1-1, with TRBD1 matching 7 bases. V shed 2 bases and J 9 bases; nucleotides not matched to a gene: 6. CDR1 is DFQATT, CDR2 SNEGSKA, per germline (reference sequence). The CDR3 has 12 residues. The CDR3 region has the DNA TGCAGTGCTAGACAGGGGGTGAGGCAAGCTTTCTTT. Amino acids: CSARQGVRQAFF.

The chain combines TRBV29-1 with TRBJ2-2; the D is unclear. With 1 base removed from V and 1 base from J, the gap between germline ends came to 10 bases. Germline loops: CDR1 SQVTM, CDR2 ANQGSEA. This CDR3 contains 15 residues. The CDR3 here is CSVEGRGLNTGELFF. CDR3 coding DNA: TGCAGCGTTGAAGGCAGAGGATTGAACACCGGGGAGCTGTTTTTT.

This clonotype was counted many times. This chain connects TRBV6-1 to TRBJ2-7; 8 bases agree with TRBD1. Germline lookup yields CDR1 MNHNS and CDR2 SASEGT. This CDR3 region has 15 residues. Losses at the gene ends were 5 bases for V and 4 bases for J; bases not matched to a gene: 10. The CDR3 DNA reads TGTGCCAGCAGTTCCCCCGCGACAGGGGTTTACGAGCAGTACGTC. Protein sequence: CASSSPATGVYEQYV.

The chain couples TRBV6-2 or TRBV6-3 to TRBJ2-3, with a weak D call TRBD2 (6 bases). V was trimmed by 2 bases and J by 0 bases, leaving 21 bases between them. Germline V gives CDR1 MNHEY, CDR2 SVGEGT. The CDR3 length is 19 residues. The DNA of the CDR3 is TGTGCCAGCAGTTACCCGTCGGGCTGGGGGGTACTAAGCACAGATACGCAGTATTTT. It encodes CASSYPSGWGVLSTDTQYF.